The source of this TCR beta chain is a study of blood T cell repertoires in COVID-19. The CDR3 extends over 15 amino acids. Per the germline V gene, CDR1 is LNHDA and CDR2 is SQIVND (reference sequence). V dropped 0 bases and J dropped 2 bases, with 8 bases sitting between them. Produced via immunoSEQ multiplex PCR; TCRdb's table is partial and in-frame only. The sample holds 55,000 to 75,000 clones, 85% to 90% seen once. The V and J genes are TRBV19 and TRBJ1-5; the D gene is possibly TRBD1 (6 bases). The sample taken for sequencing was peripheral blood. This receptor was taken from a human donor with active COVID-19. The donor label of this sample is uncertain. The CDR3 sequence: CASSIEGQRNQPQHF. The CDR3 nucleotides are TGTGCCAGTAGTATAGAGGGACAACGCAATCAGCCCCAGCATTTT.